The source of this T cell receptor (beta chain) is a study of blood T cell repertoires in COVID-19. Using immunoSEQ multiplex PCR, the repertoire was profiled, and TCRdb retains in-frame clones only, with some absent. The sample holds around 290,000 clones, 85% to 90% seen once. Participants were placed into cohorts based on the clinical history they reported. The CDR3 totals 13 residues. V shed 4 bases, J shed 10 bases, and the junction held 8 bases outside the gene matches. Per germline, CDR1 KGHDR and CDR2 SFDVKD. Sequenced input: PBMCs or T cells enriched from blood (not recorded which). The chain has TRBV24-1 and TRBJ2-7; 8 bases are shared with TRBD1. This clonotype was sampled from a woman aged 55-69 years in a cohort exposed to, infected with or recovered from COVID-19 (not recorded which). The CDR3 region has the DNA TGTGCCACCAGTGACTCCGGGACAGGCCCCCAGTACTTC. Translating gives CATSDSGTGPQYF.